What follows are 30 T cell receptor beta chains derived from one specimen sequenced in a study of T cells expressing NK-cell markers. Using the 5' RACE reads, TCRdb records one entry per CDR3 protein without DNA. This table lists roughly 300,000 distinct CDR3 sequences. The material sequenced was blood T cells: a sorted CD56 or NKG2C T cell subset, CD4+ or CD8+ T cells, or bulk PBMC T cells (not recorded which). The receptors shown here come from a woman between 18 and 69 years old in good health.

The rearrangement uses TRBV20-1 and TRBJ2-1; TCRdb selects TRBD2, and the lack of DNA leaves this call unchecked. From germline, CDR1 is DFQATT and CDR2 SNEGSKA (reference sequence). The CDR3 has 12 residues. The CDR3 loop is CSVSTTYNEQFF.

The rearrangement joins TRBV6-2 or TRBV6-3 to TRBJ2-3; TCRdb's D call of TRBD2 is untestable without DNA. The germline CDR1 and CDR2 sequences are MNHEY and SVGEGT. CDR3 length equals 14 residues. CDR3 protein: CASRTSGRPDTQYF.

The chain recombines TRBV18 with TRBJ2-4; the TRBD2 assignment by TCRdb is unverifiable without DNA. The CDR3 is 16 amino acids. Germline values: CDR1 KGHSH, CDR2 LQKENI. The CDR3 loop is CASSPPWEGGKNIQYF. The full variable domain, its missing parts supplied by reference TRBV18 and TRBJ2-4, is NAGVMQNPRHLVRRRGQEARLRCSPMKGHSHVYWYRQLPEEGLKFMVYLQKENIIDESGMPKERFSAEFPKEGPSILRIQQVVRGDSAAYFCASSPPWEGGKNIQYFGAGTRLSVL.

The CDR3 protein is CSARGYNRGQTYGYTF. The chain links TRBV20-1 to TRBJ1-2; TCRdb designates TRBD1, a call that cannot be tested without DNA. This CDR3 is built from 16 residues. In germline, CDR1 is DFQATT, CDR2 SNEGSKA (reference sequence).

CDR3 residues: CASSPRTGGNSPLHF. The chain uses TRBV6-1 and TRBJ1-6; without DNA, the TCRdb call of TRBD1 cannot be checked. The CDR3 sequence is 15 residues long. Germline V lookup: CDR1 MNHNS, CDR2 SASEGT.

The V call is TRBV2, the J call TRBJ2-1; TCRdb gives TRBD2 as the D gene, but with no DNA this cannot be confirmed. CDR1 and CDR2 from the germline V gene are SNHLY and FYNNEI. This CDR3 has 14 amino acids. This CDR3 is CASRAGRGLAEQFF.

CDR3 in amino acids: CASSPPMTGAGELFF. The V call is TRBV10-2, the J call TRBJ2-2; TCRdb reports TRBD1, a call that lacks DNA to check it against. This CDR3 contains 15 residues. The germline gives CDR1 WSHSY, CDR2 SAAADI.

This chain joins TRBV11-2 and TRBJ2-1; without DNA, the TCRdb call of TRBD2 cannot be checked. The CDR3 length is 16 residues. CDR1 is SGHAT, CDR2 FQNNGV, per germline. CDR3 in amino acids: CASSSKAGSSYNEQFF. The full variable domain, its missing parts supplied by reference TRBV11-2 and TRBJ2-1, is EAGVAQSPRYKIIEKRQSVAFWCNPISGHATLYWYQQILGQGPKLLIQFQNNGVVDDSQLPKDRFSAERLKGVDSTLKIQPAKLEDSAVYLCASSSKAGSSYNEQFFGPGTRLTVL.

J is TRBJ2-2 and V is TRBV20-1. This CDR3 comprises 11 residues. Germline CDR1 DFQATT, CDR2 SNEGSKA (reference sequence). The CDR3 is CSARATGELFF.

V is TRBV23-1 and J is TRBJ2-3; as DNA is missing, the TRBD2 call by TCRdb cannot be tested. TRBV23-1 falls under the ORF class, with uncertain function. There are 16 residues in the CDR3. The CDR3 protein is CASSQWPTARADTQYF.

This chain uses TRBV2 with TRBJ2-3; TCRdb indicates TRBD2, and absent DNA this call remains unverified. This CDR3 contains 12 residues. Germline lookup yields CDR1 SNHLY and CDR2 FYNNEI. The CDR3 reads CATRLAGSPQYF.

The V call is TRBV20-1, the J call TRBJ1-2; TCRdb indicates TRBD1, and absent DNA this call remains unverified. Germline-derived CDR1 and CDR2 are DFQATT and SNEGSKA (reference sequence). The CDR3 is made up of 12 amino acids. The CDR3 reads CSAWAGDRGYTF.

The chain combines TRBV10-1 with TRBJ2-1; TCRdb outputs TRBD1, but without DNA this stays unchecked. CDR3 size: 16 residues. Germline V CDR1 and CDR2: WNHNN, SYGVQD (reference sequence). The CDR3 reads CASSDNRGLSYNEQFF.

The chain carries TRBV20-1 and TRBJ2-2. CDR3 length: 12 amino acids. The germline V gene has CDR1 DFQATT and CDR2 SNEGSKA (reference sequence). The CDR3 sequence: CSATGGTGELFF.

The chain couples TRBV28 to TRBJ2-2; the D call of TRBD2 rests on TCRdb alone, since no DNA is present to check it. CDR1 is MDHEN, CDR2 SYDVKM, per germline. This CDR3 is 18 amino acids long. The CDR3 sequence is CASSPVGVAGVGTGELFF.

This chain uses TRBV12-3 or TRBV12-4 with TRBJ2-4; TCRdb selects TRBD2, and the lack of DNA leaves this call unchecked. The CDR3 sequence is 19 residues long. CDR3 region: CASTPSGGLALLAKNIQYF.

V usage is TRBV6-2 or TRBV6-3 and J usage is TRBJ2-7; there is no DNA to check the TCRdb D call of TRBD2. CDR3 length: 15 residues. Germline V gene data show CDR1 as MNHEY and CDR2 as SVGEGT. The chain's CDR3 is CASTRTSGASYEQYF.

The chain links TRBV15 to TRBJ2-7; with no DNA, the TCRdb D assignment of TRBD2 cannot be verified. CDR1 and CDR2 (germline): LNHNV, YYDKDF (reference sequence). The CDR3 runs to 15 residues. CDR3 region: CATSRGSGKIYEQYF.

J is TRBJ2-3 and V is TRBV11-1; the D gene TCRdb calls, TRBD2, cannot be checked with no DNA. CDR3 length equals 15 residues. The V gene's germline CDR1 is SGHAT and CDR2 FQDESV (reference sequence). The CDR3 sequence: CASSLDLATTDTQYF.

The chain employs TRBV18 and TRBJ2-1. The CDR3 spans 14 residues. Germline V lookup: CDR1 KGHSH, CDR2 LQKENI. This chain's CDR3 is CASSPPNRHNEQFF.

The CDR3 spells CASRGAPGQPQHF. The J gene is TRBJ1-5, the V gene TRBV12-3 or TRBV12-4; the TCRdb call, TRBD1, lacks DNA for checking. The CDR3 covers 13 residues.

V usage is TRBV4-2 and J usage is TRBJ2-7; TCRdb reports TRBD2, a call that lacks DNA to check it against. CDR3 size: 15 residues. The germline gives CDR1 LGHNA, CDR2 YNFKEQ. CDR3 loop: CASSQDGGRDREQYF.

The J gene is TRBJ2-1, the V gene TRBV9; the TRBD1 assignment by TCRdb is unverifiable without DNA. Germline loops: CDR1 SGDLS, CDR2 YYNGEE. The CDR3 is 14 residues long. CDR3: CASSLQGHGDEQFF.

This chain connects TRBV4-3 to TRBJ2-3; TCRdb's assignment of TRBD1 cannot be checked, as there is no DNA. Germline V CDR1 and CDR2: LGHNA, YSLEER. The CDR3 is 14 residues long. The CDR3: CASSQVGDADTQYF.

CDR3 residues: CASSAEGGLNQPQHF. The genes are TRBV5-1 and TRBJ1-5; TCRdb returns TRBD1, unconfirmable since there is no DNA. The germline V gene encodes CDR1 SGHRS and CDR2 YFSETQ. The CDR3 sequence is 15 residues long.

This chain connects TRBV12-3 or TRBV12-4 to TRBJ1-1. This CDR3 is built from 14 residues. The CDR3 reads CASSFQGGDTEAFF.

The rearrangement links TRBV28 to TRBJ2-7; TCRdb's assignment of TRBD1 cannot be checked, as there is no DNA. This CDR3 spans 15 amino acids. Germline-derived CDR1 and CDR2 are MDHEN and SYDVKM. The CDR3 protein is CASNTQGKHSYEQYF.

The chain couples TRBV7-8 to TRBJ1-5; TCRdb selects TRBD1, and the lack of DNA leaves this call unchecked. The CDR3 is 17 residues long. Germline CDR1 is SGHVS and CDR2 is FQNEAQ. The CDR3 loop reads CASSPLVGGYSNQPQHF.

The chain employs TRBV12-3 or TRBV12-4 and TRBJ2-5; TCRdb's D call of TRBD1 is untestable without DNA. This CDR3 has 15 amino acids. The CDR3 spells CASSAGTGDEETQYF.

The V and J genes are TRBV28 and TRBJ1-4; TCRdb gives TRBD1 as the D gene, but with no DNA this cannot be confirmed. Germline V CDR1 and CDR2: MDHEN, SYDVKM. The CDR3 totals 15 residues. CDR3 loop: CASSFTGATNEKLFF.